This TCR beta chain was retrieved from a study of shared clonotypes between healthy human individuals. This CDR3 has 16 residues. Per the germline V gene, CDR1 is SGHDT and CDR2 is YYEEEE. Trimming stripped 4 bases from V and 0 bases from J, with 15 bases between. TCRdb keeps only in-frame clones here, not all; method: immunoSEQ multiplex PCR. The sample lists some 2,500,000 clones; 93% were seen once. This TCR derives from a man in his late teens or twenties in good health. Some clones in this sample may be carry-over from other donors' samples. Sequencing was carried out using naive CD4+ T cells from PBMCs. Subset described: CD45RA+ positively selected. The rearrangement links TRBV5-6 to TRBJ2-3, with a weak D call TRBD1 (6 bases). The CDR3 here is CASSPGTSYSTDTQYF. CDR3 nucleotides: TGTGCCAGCAGCCCTGGGACATCATACAGCACAGATACGCAGTATTTT.